Below are 4 T cell receptor beta chains sequenced from a single sample in a study of T cell responses to AZD1222 COVID-19 vaccine. TCRdb keeps only in-frame clones here, not all; method: immunoSEQ multiplex PCR. The table records about 120,000 clones, 80% to 90% of them present only once. Sample: peripheral blood, taken on day 0 of AZD1222 vaccination. These receptors were taken from an adult in good health.

CDR3 sequence reads: CASSQLQGNSEAFF. DNA of the CDR3: TGTGCCAGCAGCCAATTACAGGGTAACTCTGAAGCTTTCTTT. The chain uses TRBV7-9 and TRBJ1-1; possibly TRBD1 for D (6 bases). Germline loops: CDR1 SEHNR, CDR2 FQNEAQ (reference sequence). V lost 5 bases, J lost 6 bases, and 16 bases lay in between. The CDR3 has 14 amino acids.

Written as DNA, the CDR3 is TGTGCCAGTAGTCCCTGGGGGAAGGGAGCGAGCAATCAGCCCCAGCATTTT. As protein: CASSPWGKGASNQPQHF. The chain joins TRBV19 to TRBJ1-5; D is perhaps TRBD1 (5 bases). This CDR3 has 17 residues. Germline assignment: CDR1 LNHDA and CDR2 SQIVND (reference sequence). The V gene lost 5 bases and the J gene lost 1 base, with 18 bases spanning the gap.

The V call is TRBV3-1 (or the pseudogene TRBV3-2), the J call TRBJ1-2, with D unresolved. The ends were cut back, 1 base at V and 7 bases at J, with 7 bases in the middle. The germline CDR1 and CDR2 sequences are LGHDT and YNNKEL (reference sequence). CDR3 length: 12 amino acids. DNA of the CDR3: TGTGCCAGCAGCCAAGGACCGCTTGGCTACACCTTC. Translation: CASSQGPLGYTF.

In this sample, this clone turned up a few times. The chain recombines TRBV6-2 or TRBV6-3 with TRBJ1-2; the D gene is possibly TRBD1 (5 bases). The ends were cut back, 5 bases at V and 5 bases at J, with 9 bases in the middle. The CDR3 covers 12 residues. Germline assignment: CDR1 MNHEY and CDR2 SVGEGT. CDR3 residues: CASSPDRYGYTF. In DNA, the CDR3 is TGTGCCAGCAGTCCCGACAGATATGGCTACACCTTC.